One and the same sample provided the 12 T cell receptor beta chains below, sequenced in a study of T cell responses to AZD1222 COVID-19 vaccine. The repertoire was sequenced with immunoSEQ multiplex PCR; TCRdb's copy has only in-frame clones and lacks some. Found here are approximately 70,000 clones, roughly 88% of them singletons; the top ten hold about 2.4%. The input for sequencing was peripheral blood, taken on day 0 of AZD1222 vaccination. These receptors all stem from an adult in good health.

This chain links TRBV6-5 with TRBJ2-7; D tentatively reads TRBD1 or TRBD2 (6 bases each). The V end lost 8 bases, the J end lost 3 bases, and 14 bases lay between the germline ends. The CDR3 loop spans 13 amino acids. The germline V gene has CDR1 MNHEY and CDR2 SVGAGI. CDR3 protein: CASGRGLDYEQYF. CDR3 coding DNA: TGTGCCAGCGGCCGGGGGCTAGACTACGAGCAGTACTTC.

The chain combines TRBV7-2 with TRBJ2-3; D ambiguous. Trimming took off 1 base at V and 1 base at J, with 9 bases between the two ends. This CDR3 contains 15 residues. The germline gives CDR1 SGHTA, CDR2 FQGNSA. For the CDR3, the DNA is TGTGCCAGCAGCTTAGTGTCGGGTGGCACAGATACGCAGTATTTT. Translating gives CASSLVSGGTDTQYF.

This clone was seen a single time. This chain connects TRBV5-4 to TRBJ2-1; D might be TRBD2 (7 bases). The germline V gene has CDR1 SGHNT and CDR2 YYREEE (reference sequence). Trimming removed 4 bases from V and 5 bases from J, with 16 bases in between. This CDR3 comprises 15 residues. The CDR3, as DNA: TGTGCCAGCAGCGACCGGAGGGGGGGACACAATGAGCAGTTCTTC. Amino acids: CASSDRRGGHNEQFF. Drawing the rest from reference TRBV5-4 and TRBJ2-1, the complete variable domain is ETGVTQSPTHLIKTRGQQVTLRCSSQSGHNTVSWYQQALGQGPQFIFQYYREEENGRGNFPPRFSGLQFPNYSSELNVNALELDDSALYLCASSDRRGGHNEQFFGPGTRLTVL.

This clone was seen only once. J is TRBJ1-6 and V is TRBV7-9; a weak D match, TRBD1 (5 bases). The CDR3 length is 15 residues. The germline V gene encodes CDR1 SEHNR and CDR2 FQNEAQ (reference sequence). V shed 5 bases and J shed 6 bases, with 14 bases lying between them. The CDR3 DNA follows: TGTGCCAGCAGCCGGGGACGGCAAAGTAATTCACCCCTCCACTTT. Translating gives CASSRGRQSNSPLHF.

A single count supports this clone. The chain links TRBV10-3 to TRBJ2-1, with unresolved D. The V gene lost 4 bases and the J gene lost 0 bases, with 4 bases spanning the gap. Germline lookup yields CDR1 ENHRY and CDR2 SYGVKD. This CDR3 has 13 amino acids. The CDR3 DNA sequence: TGTGCCATCAGTGTCAGCTCCTACAATGAGCAGTTCTTC. Its translation: CAISVSSYNEQFF.

The chain joins TRBV14 to TRBJ2-1; 9 positions match TRBD1. The CDR3 covers 16 residues. The trim removed 3 bases at V and 8 bases at J, leaving 11 bases unmatched. Germline V gene sequence: CDR1 SGHDN, CDR2 FVKESK. The CDR3 bases are TGTGCCAGCAGCCAGCTAGGGACAGGGATCCCCCATGAGCAGTTCTTC. Its translation: CASSQLGTGIPHEQFF.

V is TRBV9 and J is TRBJ1-2; unclear D gene. This CDR3 has 13 amino acids. CDR1 and CDR2 (germline): SGDLS, YYNGEE. Trimming cost V 0 bases and J 2 bases, with 5 bases left between them. The CDR3 loop reads CASSVVGNYGYTF. The CDR3 DNA reads TGTGCCAGCAGCGTAGTGGGGAACTATGGCTACACCTTC.

The chain joins TRBV30 to TRBJ2-1; 13 nucleotides agree with TRBD2. Germline loops: CDR1 GTSNPN, CDR2 SVGIG (reference sequence). With 1 base clipped from V and 13 bases from J, the junction kept 10 bases outside the gene matches. The CDR3 is 15 residues long. The CDR3 DNA reads TGTGCCTGGAGTGAAGCCCCGGGACTAGCGGGGCAACAGTTCTTC. Translation gives CAWSEAPGLAGQQFF.

This chain uses TRBV14 with TRBJ1-4; possible D gene TRBD1, 5 bases. The CDR3 spans 17 residues. The germline V gene encodes CDR1 SGHDN and CDR2 FVKESK. The ends were cut back, 4 bases at V and 0 bases at J, with 15 bases in the middle. The CDR3 DNA reads as TGTGCCAGCAGCCTCTGGACACGCTCGACAACTAATGAAAAACTGTTTTTT. Amino acids: CASSLWTRSTTNEKLFF.

In regard to this clone: The same CDR3 can be traced to other DNA sequences in this sample. The V and J genes are TRBV28 and TRBJ1-5, with D maybe TRBD1 (6 bases). The V and J ends lost 2 bases and 10 bases respectively, with 18 bases between them. Germline V lookup: CDR1 MDHEN, CDR2 SYDVKM. CDR3 size: 15 residues. The CDR3 coding sequence is TGTGCCAGCAGTTTAATTCGACAGGAGATCCAACCCCAGCATTTT. Amino acids: CASSLIRQEIQPQHF.

A single count supports this clone. V and J are TRBV5-4 and TRBJ2-1, with a weak D call TRBD2 (5 bases). Trimming left V 3 bases short and J 3 bases short, with 7 bases between. Germline V lookup: CDR1 SGHNT, CDR2 YYREEE (reference sequence). The CDR3 is 13 residues long. The CDR3 DNA reads as TGTGCCAGCAGCTACGGACTCTACAATGAGCAGTTCTTC. Amino acids: CASSYGLYNEQFF.

The chain couples TRBV28 to TRBJ2-7, with 7 positions matching TRBD1. This CDR3 comprises 14 residues. Germline V gene lookup returns CDR1 MDHEN and CDR2 SYDVKM. With 5 bases clipped from V and 4 bases from J, the junction kept 8 bases outside the gene matches. The CDR3 nucleotides read TGTGCCAGCAGTACAACAGGGGCTCTATACGAGCAGTACTTC. This encodes CASSTTGALYEQYF.